By frequency in the sample, the clone carrying this T cell receptor beta chain is medium-sized (0.01 to 0.1%). Here immunoSEQ multiplex PCR was the method, and the copy in TCRdb shows in-frame clones only, minus some. The table has 70,000 to 95,000 clones, about nine tenths seen once; the top ten hold 2% to 3%. The sample belongs to a study of blood T cell repertoires in COVID-19. Unmatched junction bases numbered 7, after V lost 1 base and J lost 7 bases. The CDR3 is 15 residues long. CDR1 and CDR2 (germline): SGHTA, FQGNSA. The TCR sequence derives from a man aged 45-60 years with COVID-19, enrolled during active disease. The chain joins TRBV7-2 to TRBJ1-2; the match to TRBD1 covers 9 bases. The sample taken for sequencing was peripheral blood. Here the CDR3 DNA reads TGTGCCAGCAGCTTAGTTAGGGGGACAGGGTTTGGCTACACCTTC. Translated: CASSLVRGTGFGYTF.